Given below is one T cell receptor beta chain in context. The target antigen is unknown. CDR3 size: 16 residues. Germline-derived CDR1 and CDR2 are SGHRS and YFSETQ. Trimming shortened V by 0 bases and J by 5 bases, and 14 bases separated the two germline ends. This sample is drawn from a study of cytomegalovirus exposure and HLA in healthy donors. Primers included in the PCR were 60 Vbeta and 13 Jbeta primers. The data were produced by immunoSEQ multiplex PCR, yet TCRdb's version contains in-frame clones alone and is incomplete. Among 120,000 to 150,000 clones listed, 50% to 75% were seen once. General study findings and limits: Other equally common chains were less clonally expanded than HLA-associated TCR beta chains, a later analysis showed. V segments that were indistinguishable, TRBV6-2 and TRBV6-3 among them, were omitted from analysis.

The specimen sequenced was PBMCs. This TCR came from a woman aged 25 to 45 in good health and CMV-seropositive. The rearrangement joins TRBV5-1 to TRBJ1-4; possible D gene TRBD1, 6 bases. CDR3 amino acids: CASSLDLGGGNEKLFF. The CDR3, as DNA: TGCGCCAGCAGCTTGGATTTAGGGGGGGGGAATGAAAAACTGTTTTTT.